Each of the 24 T cell receptor beta chains below was sequenced from the same sample in a study of vaccination effects on CD4 cells after COVID-19. For these receptors, no antigen is known. Libraries were prepared by immunoSEQ multiplex PCR; TCRdb keeps only in-frame clonotypes and omits some of them. The sample shows 40,000 to 50,000 clones, around 77% of them seen only once. Expansion of antigen-specific CD4+ T cells with viral peptide pools was carried out by the ViraFEST assay before sequencing. At the end of more than 8 days of culture, CD4+ T cells were isolated. Having tested negative for nucleocapsid antibodies, the vaccine recipients showed no prior SARS-CoV-2 infection. The sample was CD4+ T cells from PBMCs cultured with HCoV-NL63 spike peptides, taken before COVID-19 vaccination. The receptors were gathered from a human donor who received a COVID-19 vaccine.

This clone has a single count. V usage is TRBV5-8 and J usage is TRBJ1-1; TRBD1 might be the D (6 bases). Deletions cut 1 base from V and 12 bases from J, with 19 bases between. Germline CDR1 SGHTS, CDR2 YDEGEE. CDR3 length: 14 residues. The CDR3 sequence: CASSLSPPGGKSFF. Written as DNA, the CDR3 is TGTGCCAGCAGCTTGTCTCCTCCTGGGGGCAAATCTTTCTTT.

This clone came up a few times. The V call is TRBV25-1, the J call TRBJ2-1, with D possibly being TRBD2 (6 bases). CDR1 and CDR2 (germline): MGHDK, SYGVNS. With 5 bases removed from V and 0 bases from J, the gap between germline ends came to 17 bases. CDR3 length equals 17 residues. CDR3 protein: CASSTDGSHRSYNEQFF. The DNA for the CDR3 is TGTGCCAGCAGTACCGACGGGAGCCATCGCTCCTACAATGAGCAGTTCTTC.

CDR3 coding DNA: TGTGCCAGCAGTTTAAAGGGGTGGCCCCAGCATTTT. Translated, it gives CASSLKGWPQHF. The chain has TRBV28 and TRBJ1-5, with TRBD1 as a possible D gene (5 bases). Germline-derived CDR1 and CDR2 are MDHEN and SYDVKM. V lost 2 bases and J lost 9, with 8 bases in between. The CDR3 length is 12 residues.

This chain links TRBV6-6 with TRBJ2-3; D unclear. Per germline, CDR1 MNHNY and CDR2 SVGAGI (reference sequence). The V gene lost 5 bases and the J gene lost 2 bases, with 20 bases spanning the gap. CDR3 length: 17 amino acids. The CDR3 region has the DNA TGTGCCAGCAGTCCGAACCCCCTACCTATTATCACAGATACGCAGTATTTT. Its protein is CASSPNPLPIITDTQYF.

The genes are TRBV5-1 and TRBJ1-2, with TRBD1 identical over 7 bases. The CDR3 covers 15 residues. The germline V gene encodes CDR1 SGHRS and CDR2 YFSETQ. Germline trimming cut 1 base from V and 1 base from J; bases unmatched to any gene: 4. For the CDR3, the DNA is TGCGCCAGCAGCTTGAGACAGGGTAATAACTATGGCTACACCTTC. Encoded protein: CASSLRQGNNYGYTF.

The rearrangement joins TRBV5-5 to TRBJ1-2; 9 nucleotides line up with TRBD1. V lost 2 bases, J lost 3 bases, and 5 bases stayed unmatched. This CDR3 has 15 residues. CDR1 SGHKS and CDR2 YYEKEE come from the germline V gene (reference sequence). The CDR3 sequence: CASSLTGGEYYGYTF. The CDR3 coding sequence is TGTGCCAGCAGCTTAACAGGGGGCGAATACTATGGCTACACCTTC.

This chain connects TRBV2 to TRBJ2-1; 8 bases are a match to TRBD2. Trimming cost V 8 bases and J 4 bases; bases outside gene matches: 7. Germline V gene lookup returns CDR1 SNHLY and CDR2 FYNNEI. The CDR3 extends over 14 amino acids. CDR3 amino acids: CASGQVAGYNEQFF. The CDR3 DNA reads TGTGCCAGCGGGCAAGTAGCGGGGTACAATGAGCAGTTCTTC.

J is TRBJ2-2 and V is TRBV29-1; 11 nucleotides agree with TRBD2. There are 15 residues in the CDR3. Germline loops: CDR1 SQVTM, CDR2 ANQGSEA. Trimming removed 5 bases from V and 5 bases from J; junction bases left unmatched: 7. DNA for the CDR3: TGCAGCGTTTTTCGTAGCGGGGGGGCGACCGGGGAGCTGTTTTTT. Translating it yields CSVFRSGGATGELFF.

The chain has TRBV27 and TRBJ1-5, with D uncertain. Germline lookup yields CDR1 MNHEY and CDR2 SMNVEV (reference sequence). The CDR3 has 14 amino acids. The V end was cut by 5 bases, the J end by 6 bases, with 14 bases between. CDR3 bases: TGTGCCAGCAGTCCCTACCTCCGGGTTCAGCCCCAGCATTTT. Translation gives CASSPYLRVQPQHF.

The chain employs TRBV19 and TRBJ1-1, with a tentative D call TRBD1 (5 bases). V was trimmed by 5 bases and J by 0 bases, leaving 13 bases between them. Germline CDR1 is LNHDA and CDR2 is SQIVND (reference sequence). There are 15 residues in the CDR3. CDR3 bases: TGTGCCAGTAGTCAGACAGCGGGGATGAACACTGAAGCTTTCTTT. This encodes CASSQTAGMNTEAFF. Using reference TRBV19 and TRBJ1-1 for the parts outside the CDR3, the full variable domain is DGGITQSPKYLFRKEGQNVTLSCEQNLNHDAMYWYRQDPGQGLRLIYYSQIVNDFQKGDIAEGYSVSREKKESFPLTVTSAQKNPTAFYLCASSQTAGMNTEAFFGQGTRLTVV.

V is TRBV13 and J is TRBJ2-5, with D possibly TRBD1 on 7 matching bases. The germline CDR1 and CDR2 sequences are PRHDT and FYEKMQ (reference sequence). This CDR3 is 14 amino acids long. V gave up 5 bases and J gave up 3 bases, with 13 bases separating them. CDR3 nucleotide sequence: TGTGCCAGCAGCCACAGGGGAGGTGAAGAGACCCAGTACTTC. It is translated as CASSHRGGEETQYF.

The rearrangement links TRBV5-6 to TRBJ1-3, with TRBD1 matching 8 bases. The ends lost 4 bases at V and 0 bases at J; junction bases unmatched: 9. This CDR3 has 17 residues. Germline CDR1 is SGHDT and CDR2 is YYEEEE. CDR3 in amino acids: CASSPIRGPISGNTIYF. CDR3 bases: TGTGCCAGCAGCCCCATCAGGGGGCCCATCTCTGGAAACACCATATATTTT.

The chain employs TRBV12-3 or TRBV12-4 and TRBJ1-1; D gene ambiguous. V lost 2 bases and J lost 4, with 5 bases in between. This CDR3 spans 12 amino acids. This CDR3 reads CASSLRATEAFF. CDR3 DNA sequence: TGTGCCAGCAGTTTACGGGCCACTGAAGCTTTCTTT.

V gene TRBV6-5 combines with J gene TRBJ2-3, with a possible D match to TRBD1 (5 bases). This CDR3 contains 14 residues. Between the trimmed V and J ends, which lost 6 bases and 0 bases, there was a span of 10 bases. The V gene's germline CDR1 is MNHEY and CDR2 SVGAGI. This CDR3 reads CASSPRVSTDTQYF. For the CDR3, the DNA is TGTGCCAGCAGCCCCAGGGTGAGCACAGATACGCAGTATTTT.

J is TRBJ1-1 and V is TRBV7-2; D not resolved. Between the trimmed V and J ends, which lost 3 bases and 0 bases, there was a span of 2 bases. CDR3 size: 12 residues. The germline CDR1 and CDR2 sequences are SGHTA and FQGNSA. For the CDR3, the DNA is TGTGCCAGCAGCTTTTTGAACACTGAAGCTTTCTTT. This encodes CASSFLNTEAFF.

The rearrangement joins TRBV28 to TRBJ2-3; D might be TRBD1 (5 bases). Trimming removed 6 bases from V and 4 bases from J, with 11 bases in between. Germline V CDR1 and CDR2: MDHEN, SYDVKM. CDR3 length equals 13 residues. In DNA form, the CDR3 reads TGTGCCAGCAGACCGACCAGGGCAGATACGCAGTATTTT. Encoded protein: CASRPTRADTQYF.

The rearrangement links TRBV7-9 to TRBJ2-2, with TRBD1 matching 7 bases. The CDR3 extends over 16 amino acids. V dropped 2 bases and J dropped 0; count of bases not matched to a gene: 3. Germline assignment: CDR1 SEHNR and CDR2 FQNEAQ (reference sequence). CDR3: CASSLNGQANTGELFF. Here the CDR3 DNA reads TGTGCCAGCAGCTTAAACGGACAGGCGAACACCGGGGAGCTGTTTTTT.

V and J are TRBV10-3 and TRBJ2-2; D remains ambiguous. Germline CDR1 is ENHRY and CDR2 is SYGVKD. The CDR3 spans 11 residues. Trimming took 5 bases from V and 10 from J, leaving 8 bases between them. CDR3 in DNA: TGTGCCATCAGTCAGTACGAGGAGCTGTTTTTT. It yields the protein CAISQYEELFF.

This clone occurred a few times. The rearrangement links TRBV11-2 to TRBJ2-2; D is unclear. The V and J ends lost 3 bases and 1 base respectively, with 9 bases between them. CDR1 is SGHAT and CDR2 is FQNNGV in the germline V gene. The CDR3 has 15 amino acids. The CDR3: CASSFRRVNTGELFF. The CDR3 DNA sequence: TGTGCCAGCAGCTTTAGACGAGTGAACACCGGGGAGCTGTTTTTT.

The V gene is TRBV3-1 (or the pseudogene TRBV3-2), the J gene TRBJ1-4, with D unresolved. The CDR3 consists of 15 residues. Trimming took 2 bases from V and 8 from J, leaving 15 bases between them. Per germline, CDR1 LGHDT and CDR2 YNNKEL (reference sequence). CDR3 protein: CASSQMNSGPEKLFF. The DNA for the CDR3 is TGTGCCAGCAGCCAAATGAACAGTGGTCCAGAAAAACTGTTTTTT.

The V gene is TRBV2, the J gene TRBJ2-5; TRBD1 matches at 9 bases. The CDR3 runs 14 residues. Looked up from germline, CDR1 is SNHLY and CDR2 is FYNNEI. V lost 9 bases to trimming and J lost 5 bases; unmatched junction nucleotides: 10. This chain's CDR3 is CASEGGQGSETQYF. CDR3 nucleotides: TGTGCCAGTGAAGGGGGACAGGGTTCGGAGACCCAGTACTTC.

The chain employs TRBV7-8 and TRBJ1-6; a weak D match, TRBD1 (5 bases). Trimming removed 5 bases from V and 4 bases from J, with 15 bases in between. The CDR3 contains 16 residues. The germline gives CDR1 SGHVS, CDR2 FQNEAQ. The CDR3 is CASSGAQGNYNSPLHF. The CDR3 DNA follows: TGTGCCAGCAGCGGAGCGCAGGGCAATTATAATTCACCCCTCCACTTT.

The chain uses TRBV9 and TRBJ2-6; 11 bases are a match to TRBD2. The V segment lost 2 bases and the J segment 2 bases; nucleotides outside the gene matches: 3. Germline V gives CDR1 SGDLS, CDR2 YYNGEE. The length of the CDR3 is 17 residues. In nucleotides, the CDR3 is TGTGCCAGCAGCGTTCTTAGCGGGGGGGCTGGGGCCAACGTCCTGACTTTC. This encodes CASSVLSGGAGANVLTF.

The chain employs TRBV28 and TRBJ2-3; D remains unclear. The germline V gene has CDR1 MDHEN and CDR2 SYDVKM. V gave up 2 bases and J gave up 12 bases, with 0 bases separating them. This CDR3 comprises 8 residues. The CDR3 spells CASSLQYF. CDR3 nucleotides: TGTGCCAGCAGTTTACAGTATTTT.